The subject of this entry is one T cell receptor (beta chain). Its antigen is still unknown. Using a J-beta primer mix together with a sample-barcoded 5' primer, a second PCR was run for roughly 6 to 12 cycles. TCRdb used MiXCR to reprocess the 5' RACE reads, holding one entry per CDR3 protein. The data show about 930,000 distinct CDR3 sequences, roughly 29% seen once. The data stem from a study of blood T cells in healthy people across ages. Across the study: Per two T cells, about one barcoded beta molecule was captured through template switching. Overall study findings and caveats: It was the long-lived donors that had more naive CD4+ cells and higher diversity than aged donors.

Healthy individuals of Caucasian origin from Russia, aged about 6 to 90, served as donors. Germline V CDR1 and CDR2: SGHRS, YFSETQ. The CDR3 loop spans 15 amino acids. J lost 6 bases, V lost 3 bases, and 8 bases had no gene match. The sample was also linked to a second study, of T cells of mothers and their children. That report notes: Study donors consisted of three healthy Caucasian mothers and their six children.

This receptor was obtained from a woman aged 40-49 years in good health. The sample taken for sequencing was blood. The rearrangement uses TRBV5-1 and TRBJ2-1; TRBD2 matches 8 bases. CDR3 bases: TGCGCCAGCAGCTGGGGCGGGGGGATCGGCAATGAGCAGTTCTTC. Translation gives CASSWGGGIGNEQFF.